Listed below are T cell receptor beta chains from one sample, sequenced in a study of regulatory T cells in long-lasting Graves disease. TCRdb fed the multiplex PCR reads into MiXCR, producing one record per CDR3 protein. The sample shows some 370,000 distinct CDR3 sequences, about 23% of them seen only once. The sample in question was peripheral blood mononuclear cells (PBMCs), obtained when the disease was refractory, from a patient treated with antithyroid drugs. These TCRs come from a woman in her forties with Graves disease. CDR3s include the opening cysteine and the closing phenylalanine or tryptophan. D genes are given only for firm matches. Clone size is shown for a subset of rows, as once, few, many or a class of expanded clone.

D gene	clone size	J gene	V gene	CDR3 protein	CDR3 DNA
NA	NA	TRBJ1-3	TRBV10-3	CAISEEVYSGNTIYF	TGTGCCATCAGTGAAGAGGTTTACTCTGGAAACACCATATATTTT
TRBD2	NA	TRBJ2-1	TRBV28	CASSKSRLAGGPRNEQFF	TGTGCCAGCAGTAAAAGTCGACTAGCGGGAGGGCCGAGAAATGAGCAGTTCTTC
NA	NA	TRBJ2-2	TRBV12-5	CASALGGELFF	TGTGCTAGTGCCTTAGGCGGGGAGCTGTTTTTT
NA	NA	TRBJ2-5	TRBV20-1	CSAWDSGEIQETQYF	TGCAGTGCTTGGGATAGCGGAGAGATTCAAGAGACCCAGTACTTC
TRBD2	few	TRBJ2-2	TRBV29-1	CSVAGAGGVTGELFF	TGCAGCGTGGCGGGGGCGGGAGGTGTCACCGGGGAGCTGTTTTTT
NA	many	TRBJ2-7	TRBV27	CASSRTQGGGHGYEQYF	TGTGCCAGCAGTCGAACCCAGGGGGGAGGACATGGCTACGAGCAGTACTTC
NA	NA	TRBJ2-7	TRBV6-5	CASSYDWRAYEQYF	TGTGCCAGCAGTTACGATTGGCGAGCCTACGAGCAGTACTTC
TRBD2	many	TRBJ2-5	TRBV28	CASSLILAGVLETQYF	TGTGCCAGCAGTCTAATACTAGCGGGAGTTTTGGAGACCCAGTACTTC
TRBD2	NA	TRBJ2-1	TRBV29-1	CSVERPSGSTRDGRNEQFF	TGCAGCGTTGAGAGGCCTAGCGGGAGCACTAGGGACGGGCGCAATGAGCAGTTCTTC
TRBD2	few	TRBJ2-7	TRBV18	CASSPVGLAGEQYF	TGTGCCAGCTCACCCGTAGGACTAGCGGGAGAGCAGTACTTC
NA	few	TRBJ1-6	TRBV20-1	CSARDTGRGLINSPLHF	TGCAGTGCTAGAGATACTGGAAGGGGATTGATAAATTCACCCCTCCACTTT
TRBD1	few	TRBJ1-5	TRBV6-2/TRBV6-3	CASSYSRDRSPHF	TGTGCCAGCAGTTACTCTAGGGACAGGTCCCCCCATTTT
NA	many	TRBJ1-2	TRBV28	CASSLGINYGYTF	TGTGCCAGCAGTTTAGGAATTAACTATGGCTACACCTTC
NA	few	TRBJ2-1	TRBV12-3/TRBV12-4	CASTLRGWYNEQFF	TGTGCCAGCACCCTTAGGGGGTGGTACAATGAGCAGTTCTTC
TRBD2	NA	TRBJ2-3	TRBV28	CASSFSTSGSVDTQYF	TGTGCCAGCAGTTTCTCGACTAGCGGGAGTGTCGATACGCAGTATTTT
NA	NA	TRBJ1-3	TRBV29-1	CSVAPLGSGNTIYF	TGCAGCGTTGCACCCTTGGGTTCTGGAAACACCATATATTTT
NA	few	TRBJ2-7	TRBV4-2	CASSQVASYEQYF	TGTGCCAGCAGCCAAGTAGCCTCCTACGAGCAGTACTTC